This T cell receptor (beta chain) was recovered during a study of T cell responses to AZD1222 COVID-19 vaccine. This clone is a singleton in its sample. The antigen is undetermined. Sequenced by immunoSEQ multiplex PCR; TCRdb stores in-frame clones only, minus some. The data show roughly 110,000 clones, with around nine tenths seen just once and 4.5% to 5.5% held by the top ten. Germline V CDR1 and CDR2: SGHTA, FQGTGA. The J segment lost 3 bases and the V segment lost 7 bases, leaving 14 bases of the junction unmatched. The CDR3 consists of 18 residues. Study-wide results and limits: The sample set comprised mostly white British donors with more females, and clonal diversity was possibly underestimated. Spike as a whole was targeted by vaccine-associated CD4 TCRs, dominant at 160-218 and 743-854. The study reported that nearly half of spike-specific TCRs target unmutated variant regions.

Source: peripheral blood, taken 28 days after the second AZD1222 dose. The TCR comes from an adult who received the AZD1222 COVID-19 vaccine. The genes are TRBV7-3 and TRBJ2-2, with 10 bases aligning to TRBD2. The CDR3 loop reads CASTTGSSGGAYTGELFF. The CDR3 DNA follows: TGTGCCAGCACCACCGGAAGCAGCGGGGGGGCTTACACCGGGGAGCTGTTTTTT.